Detailed here is one T cell receptor (beta chain). Its binding antigen is unknown. Measured from the cysteine to the phenylalanine, the CDR3 is 12 residues long. The coding DNA is unavailable. Looking up the germline V gene (reference sequence) yields CDR1 SEHNR and CDR2 FQNEAQ. From each donor, a roughly 2.5 ml peripheral blood sample was drawn into PAXgene tubes and stored at -80 degrees C. Total RNA was isolated from whole blood with the PAXgene blood miRNA kit on an automated QIAcube, without T cell sorting. Peripheral blood from monozygotic twin pairs concordant or discordant for inflammatory bowel disease was subjected to deep TCRalpha and TCRbeta repertoire profiling with unique molecular barcoding. Smoking habits were recorded for all twin pairs, with individuals classified as current, former or never smokers. This entry belongs to a study of monozygotic twins with inflammatory bowel disease (dated by TCRdb to the late 2010s). Some background on the complete study: A total of some 30 monozygotic twin pairs were included in the full study, comprising nine German pairs (four IBD-concordant, five IBD-discordant) and 19 IBD-discordant Danish pairs. The search for disease-associated traits relied mainly on comparing IBD patients with their genetically identical healthy co-twins within discordant pairs. Each individual had, on average, about 151 000 unique TCRalpha sequences and 181 000 unique TCRbeta sequences available for analysis.

Overall study results and their limits: Different T cell subtypes could not be distinguished in the analysis. Background noise and inter-individual variability may have been introduced into the repertoires by the differing immunosuppressive treatments among patients. No difference in repertoire similarity was observed between concordant and discordant twins, possibly owing to limited statistical power. A decrease in TCRbeta repertoire diversity, as measured by inverse Simpson index, was observed in IBD patients compared with their healthy co-twins. The results gave no support for a single strong signal or clonotype linked to IBD. Compared with healthy twins, IBD patients shared fewer clonotypes with other individuals, and the difference was most pronounced in patients with signs of disease activity.

Library preparation employed 5' RACE. For each TCR library, approximately 3,700 ng of total RNA was used. cDNA was synthesized with SMARTScribe reverse transcriptase in eight separate reactions per sample. Unique molecular identifiers containing a 6-nucleotide sample barcode were introduced through template switching during cDNA synthesis. TCRalpha and TCRbeta cDNA was amplified by two nested PCRs of around 16 and 10 cycles, with bead purification after each PCR. Before amplification, the cDNA was both treated with uracil DNA-glycosylase and purified with the QIAquick PCR purification kit. In the second PCR, Illumina TruSeq-compatible adapters and sample-specific barcodes were added. Library quality and concentration were assessed using TapeStation and Qubit, and roughly 5 ng of each library was pooled. The pooled libraries were sequenced with 2 x 100 bp reads and custom sequencing primers on an Illumina HiSeq2500 single-index Rapid Run. On the study's bioinformatics: MiGEC version 1.2.6 was used for UMI-based consensus assembly to correct PCR and sequencing errors. V(D)J alignment, clonotype assembly and CDR3 extraction were performed with MiXCR version 2.1.1. Gene usage, clonotype sharing and MAIT/NKT TCR abundance were normalised by analysing the top 1000, 10 000 and 20 000 clonotypes per sample. Diversity was computed as the inverse Simpson index with the vegan R package after downsampling to 27 000 UMIs. Paired Mann-Whitney U tests were applied to discordant twin pairs, and Benjamini-Hochberg correction was used for multiple testing. With the reads reprocessed by TCRdb, a single entry stands for each CDR3 protein sequence and no DNA is reported. TCRdb's processing, not the study's, gives the V and J calls here. The table for this sample shows around 100,000 distinct CDR3 sequences. The ten largest clones represent approximately 2% of the sample.

The origin of this receptor is a human donor with ulcerative colitis or Crohn's disease, or a healthy co-twin of an affected twin (not recorded which). Sequenced: blood. Recombination joined TRBV7-9 with TRBJ2-7. The CDR3 here reads CASSLWGYEQYF. Full variable domain (CDR3 extended with the reference TRBV7-9 and TRBJ2-7 proteins): DTGVSQNPRHKITKRGQNVTFRCDPISEHNRLYWYRQTLGQGPEFLTYFQNEAQLEKSRLLSDRFSAERPKGSFSTLEIQRTEQGDSAMYLCASSLWGYEQYFGPGTRLTVT.